This TCR beta chain was sequenced for a study of tumor and adjacent non-tumor tissue in lung cancer. General study results and limits: In normal lung, the top 100 clones were significantly more dominant than in tumor.

Notes on this clonotype: Its antigen remains unknown.

V lost 5 bases to trimming and J lost 4 bases, with 19 bases between them. There are 16 residues in the CDR3. Germline assignment: CDR1 SGHNT and CDR2 YENEEA. The library came from three nested PCR rounds adapted from ARM-PCR protocols. TCRdb itself ran the multiplex PCR reads through MiXCR, one entry per CDR3 protein. The sample records 91,000 or so distinct CDR3 sequences, just over 65% being singletons. The template was RNA from unsorted bulk tissue. Donors were chemotherapy-naive, newly diagnosed lung cancer surgical patients in China, August–late 2014. This rearrangement joins TRBV11-3 to TRBJ2-3; perhaps TRBD2 as D (6 bases). The origin of this receptor is a man in his 60s with non-small cell lung cancer. Specimen: lung tumor tissue. Here the CDR3 reads CASSPIVGGNSDTQYF. The CDR3 DNA reads as TGTGCCAGCAGCCCTATAGTTGGGGGGAACTCAGATACGCAGTATTTT.